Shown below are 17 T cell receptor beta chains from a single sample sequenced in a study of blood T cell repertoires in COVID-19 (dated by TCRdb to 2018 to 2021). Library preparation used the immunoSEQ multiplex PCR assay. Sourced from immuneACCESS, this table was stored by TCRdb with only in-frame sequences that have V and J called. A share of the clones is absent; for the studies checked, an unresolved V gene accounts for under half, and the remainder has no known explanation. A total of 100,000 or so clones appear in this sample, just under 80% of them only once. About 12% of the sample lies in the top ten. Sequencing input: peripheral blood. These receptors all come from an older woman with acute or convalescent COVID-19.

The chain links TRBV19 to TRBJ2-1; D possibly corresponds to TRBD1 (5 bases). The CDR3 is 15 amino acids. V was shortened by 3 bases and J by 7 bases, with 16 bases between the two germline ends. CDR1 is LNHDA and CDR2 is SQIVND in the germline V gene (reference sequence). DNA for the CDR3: TGTGCCAGTAGTATGGCGGCAGGGAATTGGAATGAGCAGTTCTTC. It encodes CASSMAAGNWNEQFF.

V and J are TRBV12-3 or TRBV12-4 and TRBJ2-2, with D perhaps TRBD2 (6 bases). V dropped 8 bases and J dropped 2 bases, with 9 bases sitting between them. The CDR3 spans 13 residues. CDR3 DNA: TGTGCCAGCGGCGGGGTTAACACCGGGGAGCTGTTTTTT. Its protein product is CASGGVNTGELFF.

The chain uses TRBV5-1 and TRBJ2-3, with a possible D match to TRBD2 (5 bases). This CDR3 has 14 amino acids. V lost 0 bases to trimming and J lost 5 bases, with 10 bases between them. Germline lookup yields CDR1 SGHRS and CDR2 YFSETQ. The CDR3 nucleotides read TGCGCCAGCAGCTTGGCGGGGAGCGGAGATACGCAGTATTTT. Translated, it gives CASSLAGSGDTQYF.

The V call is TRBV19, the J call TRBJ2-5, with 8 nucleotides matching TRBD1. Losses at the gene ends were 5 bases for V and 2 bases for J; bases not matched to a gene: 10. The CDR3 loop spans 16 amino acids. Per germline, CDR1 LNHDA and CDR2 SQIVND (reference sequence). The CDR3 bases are TGTGCCAGTAGTCCCCGGGACAGGTCGGGTCAAGAGACCCAGTACTTC. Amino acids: CASSPRDRSGQETQYF.

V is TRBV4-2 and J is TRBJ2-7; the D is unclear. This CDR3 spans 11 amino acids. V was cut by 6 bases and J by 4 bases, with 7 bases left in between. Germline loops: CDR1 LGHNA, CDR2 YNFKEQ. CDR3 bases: TGTGCCAGCAGTAGAGAGTACGAGCAGTACTTC. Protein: CASSREYEQYF.

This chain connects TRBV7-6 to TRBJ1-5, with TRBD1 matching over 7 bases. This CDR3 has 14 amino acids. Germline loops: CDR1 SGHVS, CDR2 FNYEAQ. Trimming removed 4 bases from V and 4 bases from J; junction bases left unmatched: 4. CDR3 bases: TGTGCCAGCAGCTCACAGGGGACAAATCAGCCCCAGCATTTT. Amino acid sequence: CASSSQGTNQPQHF. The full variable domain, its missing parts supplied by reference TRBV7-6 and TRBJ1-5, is GAGVSQSPRYKVTKRGQDVALRCDPISGHVSLYWYRQALGQGPEFLTYFNYEAQQDKSGLPNDRFSAERPEGSISTLTIQRTEQRDSAMYRCASSSQGTNQPQHFGDGTRLSIL.

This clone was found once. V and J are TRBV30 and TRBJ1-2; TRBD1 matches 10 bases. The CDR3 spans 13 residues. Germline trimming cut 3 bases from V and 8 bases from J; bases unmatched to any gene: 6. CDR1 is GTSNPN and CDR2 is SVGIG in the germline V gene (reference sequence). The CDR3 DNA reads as TGTGCCTGGAGCTGGACAGGGGGAAAGGGCTACACCTTC. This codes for CAWSWTGGKGYTF. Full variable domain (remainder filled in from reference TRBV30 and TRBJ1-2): SQTIHQWPATLVQPVGSPLSLECTVEGTSNPNLYWYRQAAGRGLQLLFYSVGIGQISSEVPQNLSASRPQDRQFILSSKKLLLSDSGFYLCAWSWTGGKGYTFGSGTRLTVV.

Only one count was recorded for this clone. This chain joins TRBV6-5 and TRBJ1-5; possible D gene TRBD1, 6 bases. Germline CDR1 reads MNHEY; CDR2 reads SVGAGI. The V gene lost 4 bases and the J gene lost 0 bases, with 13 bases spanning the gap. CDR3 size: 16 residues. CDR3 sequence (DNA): TGTGCCAGCAGTTCAGGACAGTTTAATAGCAATCAGCCCCAGCATTTT. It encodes CASSSGQFNSNQPQHF.

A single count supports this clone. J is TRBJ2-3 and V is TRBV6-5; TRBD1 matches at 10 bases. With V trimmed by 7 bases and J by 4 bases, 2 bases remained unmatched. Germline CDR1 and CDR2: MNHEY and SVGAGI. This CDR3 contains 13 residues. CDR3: CASTTGGADTQYF. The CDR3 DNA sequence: TGTGCCAGCACGACAGGGGGCGCAGATACGCAGTATTTT.

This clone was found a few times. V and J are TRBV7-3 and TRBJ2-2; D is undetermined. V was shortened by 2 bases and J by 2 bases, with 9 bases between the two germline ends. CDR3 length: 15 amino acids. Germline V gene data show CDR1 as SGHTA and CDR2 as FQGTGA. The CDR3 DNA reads TGTGCCAGCAGCTTATTATTCACTAACACCGGGGAGCTGTTTTTT. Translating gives CASSLLFTNTGELFF.

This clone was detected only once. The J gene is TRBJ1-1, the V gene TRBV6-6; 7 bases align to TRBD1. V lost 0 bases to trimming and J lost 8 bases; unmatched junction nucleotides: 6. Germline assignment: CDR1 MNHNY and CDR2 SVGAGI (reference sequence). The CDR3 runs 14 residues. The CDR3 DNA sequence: TGTGCCAGCAGTTACTCGATCCCGGGACAGGAAGCTTTCTTT. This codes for CASSYSIPGQEAFF.

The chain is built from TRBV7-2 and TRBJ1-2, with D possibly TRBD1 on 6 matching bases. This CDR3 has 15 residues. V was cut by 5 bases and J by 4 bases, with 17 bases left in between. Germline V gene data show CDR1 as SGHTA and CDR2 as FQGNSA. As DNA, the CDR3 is TGTGCCAGCAGCCCCCTCTCGGGGGGGGCCTATGGCTACACCTTC. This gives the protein CASSPLSGGAYGYTF.

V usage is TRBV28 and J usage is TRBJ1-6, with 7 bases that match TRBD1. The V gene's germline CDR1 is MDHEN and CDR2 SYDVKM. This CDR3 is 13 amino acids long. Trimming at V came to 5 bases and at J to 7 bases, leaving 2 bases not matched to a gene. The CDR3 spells CASSVTGNSPLHF. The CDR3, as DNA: TGTGCCAGCAGTGTGACAGGGAATTCACCCCTCCACTTT.

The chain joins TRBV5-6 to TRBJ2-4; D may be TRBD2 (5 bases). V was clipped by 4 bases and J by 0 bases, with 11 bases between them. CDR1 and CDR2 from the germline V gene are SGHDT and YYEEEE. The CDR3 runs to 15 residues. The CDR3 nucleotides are TGTGCCAGCAGCCCTTTCGGGGTAGCCAAAAACATTCAGTACTTC. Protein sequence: CASSPFGVAKNIQYF.

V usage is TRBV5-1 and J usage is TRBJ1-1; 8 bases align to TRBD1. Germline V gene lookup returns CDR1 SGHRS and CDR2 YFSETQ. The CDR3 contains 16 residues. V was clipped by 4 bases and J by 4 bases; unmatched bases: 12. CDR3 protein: CASSRVGQGLGTEAFF. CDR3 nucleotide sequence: TGCGCCAGCAGCAGAGTCGGACAGGGTCTGGGCACTGAAGCTTTCTTT.

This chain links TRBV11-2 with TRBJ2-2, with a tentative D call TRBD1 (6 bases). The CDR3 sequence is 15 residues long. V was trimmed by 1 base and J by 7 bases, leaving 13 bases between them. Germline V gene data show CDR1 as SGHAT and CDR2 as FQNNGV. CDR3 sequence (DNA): TGTGCCAGCAGCTTAGGGGGGCAGGGAATCGGGGAGCTGTTTTTT. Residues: CASSLGGQGIGELFF. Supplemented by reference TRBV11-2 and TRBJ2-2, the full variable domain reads EAGVAQSPRYKIIEKRQSVAFWCNPISGHATLYWYQQILGQGPKLLIQFQNNGVVDDSQLPKDRFSAERLKGVDSTLKIQPAKLEDSAVYLCASSLGGQGIGELFFGEGSRLTVL.

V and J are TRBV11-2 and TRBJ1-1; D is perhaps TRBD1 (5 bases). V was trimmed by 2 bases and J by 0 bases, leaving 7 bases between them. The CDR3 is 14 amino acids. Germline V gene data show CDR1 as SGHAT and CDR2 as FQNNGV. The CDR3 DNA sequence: TGTGCCAGCAGCTTAACCAGGGTGAACACTGAAGCTTTCTTT. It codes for CASSLTRVNTEAFF.